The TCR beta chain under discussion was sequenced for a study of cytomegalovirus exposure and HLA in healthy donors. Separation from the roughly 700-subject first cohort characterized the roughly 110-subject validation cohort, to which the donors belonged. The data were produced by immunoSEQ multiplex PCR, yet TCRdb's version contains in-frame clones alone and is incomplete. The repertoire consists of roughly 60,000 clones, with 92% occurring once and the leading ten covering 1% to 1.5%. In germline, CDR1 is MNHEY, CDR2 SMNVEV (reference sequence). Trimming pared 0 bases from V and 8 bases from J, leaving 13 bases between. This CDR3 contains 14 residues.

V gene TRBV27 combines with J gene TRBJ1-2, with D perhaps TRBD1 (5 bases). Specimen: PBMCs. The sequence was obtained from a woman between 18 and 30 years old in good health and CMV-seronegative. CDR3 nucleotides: TGTGCCAGCAGTTTATCCCCAGGGATGCAGGGCTACACCTTC. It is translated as CASSLSPGMQGYTF.